Reported below is one T cell receptor beta chain. The antigen remains undetermined. This entry comes from a study of shared clonotypes between healthy human individuals. Study observations and caveats: Represented diversity, genetic and exposure-history alike, was limited by few donors. Generally, naive subsets (rather than memory subsets) showed larger estimated richness.

Nashville, Tennessee was home to all donors, each a Caucasian adult. The CDR3 has 13 residues. In germline, CDR1 is MDHEN, CDR2 SYDVKM. J lost 7 bases, V lost 6 bases, and 4 bases had no gene match. Sorted-subset replicate PCR reactions were performed with roughly 200 ng DNA, corresponding to some 32,000 T cell genomes. Data came from immunoSEQ multiplex PCR; TCRdb stores just in-frame clones and leaves some out. The repertoire consists of over 700,000 clones, with 72% occurring once and the leading ten covering around 1.8%. Sequenced: memory CD4+ T cells sorted from blood. Regarding subset: CD45RA-negative fraction. The gene calls are TRBV28 and TRBJ1-5; 9 bases are shared with TRBD1. This clonotype originated in a woman in her thirties in good health. The CDR3: CASSTGGTQPQHF. DNA of the CDR3: TGTGCCAGCAGCACAGGGGGCACACAGCCCCAGCATTTT.